This T cell receptor beta chain was sequenced during a study of T cell responses to AZD1222 COVID-19 vaccine. Using immunoSEQ multiplex PCR, the repertoire was profiled, and TCRdb retains in-frame clones only, with some absent. Of approximately 130,000 clones detected, 80% to 90% appear once; the ten largest clones hold roughly a tenth. The CDR3 contains 13 residues. The V end lost 4 bases, the J end lost 3 bases, and 10 bases lay between the germline ends. The V gene's germline CDR1 is ENHRY and CDR2 SYGVKD. Study-wide results and limits: Females outnumbered males among donors, who were mostly white British; clonal diversity was possibly underestimated. Unmutated variant regions reportedly attract nearly half of all spike-specific TCRs. Baseline serostatus was positive in only a handful of AZD1222 recipients.

About this clone: Its cognate antigen is unknown.

The input for sequencing was peripheral blood, taken 28 days after the second AZD1222 dose. This sequence joins TRBV10-3 and TRBJ2-7; D is uncertain. This TCR was recovered from an adult who received the AZD1222 COVID-19 vaccine. DNA for the CDR3: TGTGCCATCAGTGGAACTACCCACTACGAGCAGTACTTC. Protein sequence: CAISGTTHYEQYF.